This T cell receptor (beta chain) was sequenced during a study of blood T cell repertoires in COVID-19. As for the study in general: The cDNA or gDNA used as material had been derived from T cells, B-cell-depleted T cells, or PBMCs.

The study assigned cohorts using participant-reported clinical history. Clones were sequenced by immunoSEQ multiplex PCR, and TCRdb holds only the in-frame ones, with some missing. The table shows roughly 190,000 clones, with roughly 80% occurring only once. The CDR3 consists of 14 residues. Germline V CDR1 and CDR2: MDHEN, SYDVKM. Trimming took 4 bases from V and 4 from J, leaving 13 bases between them. The V and J genes are TRBV28 and TRBJ1-2; D possibly corresponds to TRBD1 (5 bases). The sample consisted of PBMCs or T cells enriched from blood (not recorded which). This clonotype was sampled from a woman aged 30 to 39 who had recovered from COVID-19. CDR3: CASSSRQRLYGYTF. The CDR3 DNA follows: TGTGCCAGCAGTTCTCGACAGCGCCTCTATGGCTACACCTTC.